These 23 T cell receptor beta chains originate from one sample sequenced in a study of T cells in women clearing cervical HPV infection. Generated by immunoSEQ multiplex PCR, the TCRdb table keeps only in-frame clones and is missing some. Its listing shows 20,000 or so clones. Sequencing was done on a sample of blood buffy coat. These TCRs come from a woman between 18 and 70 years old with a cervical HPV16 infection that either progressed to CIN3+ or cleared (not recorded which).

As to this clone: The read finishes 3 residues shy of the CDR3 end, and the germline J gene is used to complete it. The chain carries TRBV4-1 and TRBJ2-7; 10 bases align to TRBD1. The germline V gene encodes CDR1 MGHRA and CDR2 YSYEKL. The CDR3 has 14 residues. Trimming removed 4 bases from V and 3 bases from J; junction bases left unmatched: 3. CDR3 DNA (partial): TGCGCCAGCAGCCCGCGGACAGGGGGCTACGAG. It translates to CASSPRTGGYE. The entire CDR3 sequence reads CASSPRTGGYEQYF.

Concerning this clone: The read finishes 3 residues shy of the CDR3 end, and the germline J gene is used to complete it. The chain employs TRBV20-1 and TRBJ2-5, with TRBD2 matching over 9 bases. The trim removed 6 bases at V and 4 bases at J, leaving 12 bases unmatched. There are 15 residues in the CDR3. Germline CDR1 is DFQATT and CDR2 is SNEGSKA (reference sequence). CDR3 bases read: TGCAGTGCCCTTGGCGGCGGGGGGGCTGCAGAGACC. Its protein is CSALGGGGAAET. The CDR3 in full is CSALGGGGAAETQYF.

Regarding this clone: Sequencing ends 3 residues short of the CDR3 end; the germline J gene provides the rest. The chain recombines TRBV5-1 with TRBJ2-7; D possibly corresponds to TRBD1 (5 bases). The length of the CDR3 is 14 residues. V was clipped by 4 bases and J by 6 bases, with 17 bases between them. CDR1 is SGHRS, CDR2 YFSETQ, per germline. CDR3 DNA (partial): TGCGCCAGCAGCAGGGCCCAAGACAGCAGCGAG. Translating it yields CASSRAQDSSE. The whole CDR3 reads CASSRAQDSSEQYF.

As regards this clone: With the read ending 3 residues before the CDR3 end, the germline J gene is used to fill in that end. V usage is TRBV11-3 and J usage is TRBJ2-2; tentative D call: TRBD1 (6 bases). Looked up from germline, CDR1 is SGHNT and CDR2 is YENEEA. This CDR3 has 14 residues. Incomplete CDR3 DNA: TGTGCCAGCACCTACGGGACAACTAATGAAAAG. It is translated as CASTYGTTNEK. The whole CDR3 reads CASTYGTTNEKLFF. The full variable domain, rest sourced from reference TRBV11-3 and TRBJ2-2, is EAGVVQSPRYKIIEKKQPVAFWCNPISGHNTLYWYLQNLGQGPELLIRYENEEAVDDSQLPKDRFSAERLKGVDSTLKIQPAELGDSAVYLCASTYGTTNEKLFFGEGSRLTVL.

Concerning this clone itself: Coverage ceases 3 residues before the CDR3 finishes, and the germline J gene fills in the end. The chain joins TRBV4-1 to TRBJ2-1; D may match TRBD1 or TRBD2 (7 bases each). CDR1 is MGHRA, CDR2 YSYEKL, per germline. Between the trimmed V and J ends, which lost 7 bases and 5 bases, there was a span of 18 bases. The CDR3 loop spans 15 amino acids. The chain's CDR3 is CASTWEGQLNNEQFF. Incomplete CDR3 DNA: TGCGCCAGCACTTGGGAGGGACAGTTGAACAATGAG.

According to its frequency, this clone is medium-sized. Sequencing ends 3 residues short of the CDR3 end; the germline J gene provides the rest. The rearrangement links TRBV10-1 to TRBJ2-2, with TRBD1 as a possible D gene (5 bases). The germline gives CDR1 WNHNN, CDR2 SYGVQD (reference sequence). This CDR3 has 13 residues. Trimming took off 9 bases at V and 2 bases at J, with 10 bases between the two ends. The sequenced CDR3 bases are TGCGCCAGTGGTCAGGGAAACACCGGGGAG. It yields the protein CASGQGNTGE. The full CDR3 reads CASGQGNTGELFF.

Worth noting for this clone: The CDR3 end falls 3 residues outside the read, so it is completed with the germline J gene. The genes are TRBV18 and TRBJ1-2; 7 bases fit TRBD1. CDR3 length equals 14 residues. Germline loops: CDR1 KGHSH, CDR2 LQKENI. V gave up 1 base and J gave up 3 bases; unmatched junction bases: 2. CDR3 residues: CASSPLRGDYGYTF. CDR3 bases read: TGTGCCAGCTCACCACTCAGGGGGGACTATGGC.

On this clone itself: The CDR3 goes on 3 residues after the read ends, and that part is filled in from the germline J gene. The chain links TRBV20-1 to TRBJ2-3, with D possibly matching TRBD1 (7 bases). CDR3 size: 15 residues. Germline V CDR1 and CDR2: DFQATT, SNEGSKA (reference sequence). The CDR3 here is CSAAGGQGRRETQYF. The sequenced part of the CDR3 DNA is TGCAGTGCCGCAGGGGGGCAGGGGAGGAGGGAGACG.

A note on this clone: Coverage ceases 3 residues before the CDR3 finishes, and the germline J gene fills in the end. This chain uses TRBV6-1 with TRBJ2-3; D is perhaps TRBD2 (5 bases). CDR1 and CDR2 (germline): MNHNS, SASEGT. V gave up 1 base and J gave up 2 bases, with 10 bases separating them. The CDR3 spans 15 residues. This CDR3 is CASSEGADYTDTQYF. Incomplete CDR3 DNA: TGTGCCAGCAGTGAAGGAGCAGACTACACAGATACG.

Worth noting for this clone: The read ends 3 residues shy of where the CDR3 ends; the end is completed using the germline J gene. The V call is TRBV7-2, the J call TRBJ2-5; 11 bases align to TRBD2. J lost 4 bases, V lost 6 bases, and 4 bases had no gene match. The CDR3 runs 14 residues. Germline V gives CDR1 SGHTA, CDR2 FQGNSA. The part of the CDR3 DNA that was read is TGTGCCAGCAGGAGGACTAGCGGGCTAGAGACC. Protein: CASRRTSGLET. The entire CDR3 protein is CASRRTSGLETQYF.

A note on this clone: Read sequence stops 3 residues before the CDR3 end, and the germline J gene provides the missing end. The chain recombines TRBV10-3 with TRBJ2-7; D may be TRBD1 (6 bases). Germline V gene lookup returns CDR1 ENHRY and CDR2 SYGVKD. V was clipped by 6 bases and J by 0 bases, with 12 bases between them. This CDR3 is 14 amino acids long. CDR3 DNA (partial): TGTGCCATCAGCCAACGGGACATCTCCTACGAG. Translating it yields CAISQRDISYE. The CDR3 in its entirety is CAISQRDISYEQYF.

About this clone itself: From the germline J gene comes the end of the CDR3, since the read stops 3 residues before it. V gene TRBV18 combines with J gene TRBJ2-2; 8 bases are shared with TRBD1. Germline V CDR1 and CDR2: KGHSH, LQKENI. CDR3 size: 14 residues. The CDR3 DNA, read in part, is TGTGCCAGCTCATCCACAGGGGGAAATTCACCG. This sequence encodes CASSSTGGNSP. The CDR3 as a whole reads CASSSTGGNSPLFF.

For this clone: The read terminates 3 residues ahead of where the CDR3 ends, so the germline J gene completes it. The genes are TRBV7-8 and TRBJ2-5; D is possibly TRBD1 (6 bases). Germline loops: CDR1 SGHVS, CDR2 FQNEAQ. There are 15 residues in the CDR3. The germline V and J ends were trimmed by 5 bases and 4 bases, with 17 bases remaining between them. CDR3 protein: CASSPHLPRGETQYF. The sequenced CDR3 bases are TGTGCCAGCAGCCCCCATCTCCCCAGGGGAGAGACC.

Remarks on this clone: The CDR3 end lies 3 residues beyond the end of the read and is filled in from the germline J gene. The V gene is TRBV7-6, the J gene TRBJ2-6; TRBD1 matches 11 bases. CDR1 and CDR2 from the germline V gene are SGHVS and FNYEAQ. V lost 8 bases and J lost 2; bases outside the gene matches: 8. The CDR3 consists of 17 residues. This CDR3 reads CASLQGTGGTGANVLTF. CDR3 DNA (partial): TGTGCCAGCCTCCAGGGGACAGGGGGGACTGGGGCCAACGTC.

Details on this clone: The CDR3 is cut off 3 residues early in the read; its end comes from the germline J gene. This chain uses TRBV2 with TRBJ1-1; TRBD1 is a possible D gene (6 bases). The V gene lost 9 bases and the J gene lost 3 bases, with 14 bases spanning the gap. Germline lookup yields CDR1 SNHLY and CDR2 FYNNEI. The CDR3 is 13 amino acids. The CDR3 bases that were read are TGTGCCAGAGCACAGGGACGGGACACTGAA. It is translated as CARAQGRDTE. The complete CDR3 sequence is CARAQGRDTEAFF.

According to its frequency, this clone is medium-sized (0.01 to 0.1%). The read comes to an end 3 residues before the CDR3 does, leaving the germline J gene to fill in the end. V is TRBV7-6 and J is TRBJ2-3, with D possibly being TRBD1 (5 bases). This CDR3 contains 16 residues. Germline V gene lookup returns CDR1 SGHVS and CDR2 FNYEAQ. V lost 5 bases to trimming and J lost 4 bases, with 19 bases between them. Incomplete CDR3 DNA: TGTGCCAGCAGCCCTAGTGGTTGGACACAAGCAGATACG. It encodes CASSPSGWTQADT. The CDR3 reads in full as CASSPSGWTQADTQYF.

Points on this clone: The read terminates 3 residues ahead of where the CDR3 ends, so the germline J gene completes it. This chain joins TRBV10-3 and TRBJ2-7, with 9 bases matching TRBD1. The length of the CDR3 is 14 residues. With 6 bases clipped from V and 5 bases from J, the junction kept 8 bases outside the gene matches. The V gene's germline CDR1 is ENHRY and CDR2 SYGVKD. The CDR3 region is CAIRVGTGSDEQYF. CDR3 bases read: TGTGCCATCAGGGTAGGGACAGGGAGCGACGAG.

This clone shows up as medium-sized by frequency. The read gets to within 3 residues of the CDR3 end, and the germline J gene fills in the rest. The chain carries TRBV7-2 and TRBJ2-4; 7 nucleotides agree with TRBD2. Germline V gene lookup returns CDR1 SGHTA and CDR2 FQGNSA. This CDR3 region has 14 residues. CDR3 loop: CASSPTGTTRIQYF. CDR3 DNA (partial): TGTGCCAGCAGCCCTACCGGGACTACCCGTATT. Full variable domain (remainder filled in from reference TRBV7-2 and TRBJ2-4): GAGVSQSPSNKVTEKGKDVELRCDPISGHTALYWYRQSLGQGLEFLIYFQGNSAPDKSGLPSDRFSAERTGGSVSTLTIQRTQQEDSAVYLCASSPTGTTRIQYFGAGTRLSVL.

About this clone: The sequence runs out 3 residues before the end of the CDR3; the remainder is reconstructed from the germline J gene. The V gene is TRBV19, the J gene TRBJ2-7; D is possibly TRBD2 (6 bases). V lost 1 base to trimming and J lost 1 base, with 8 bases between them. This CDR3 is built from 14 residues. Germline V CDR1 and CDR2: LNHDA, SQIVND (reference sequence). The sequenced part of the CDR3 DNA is TGTGCCAGTAGTATAGTCGGGGGTTCCTACGAG. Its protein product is CASSIVGGSYE. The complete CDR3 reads CASSIVGGSYEQYF. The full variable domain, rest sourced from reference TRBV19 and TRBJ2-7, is DGGITQSPKYLFRKEGQNVTLSCEQNLNHDAMYWYRQDPGQGLRLIYYSQIVNDFQKGDIAEGYSVSREKKESFPLTVTSAQKNPTAFYLCASSIVGGSYEQYFGPGTRLTVT.

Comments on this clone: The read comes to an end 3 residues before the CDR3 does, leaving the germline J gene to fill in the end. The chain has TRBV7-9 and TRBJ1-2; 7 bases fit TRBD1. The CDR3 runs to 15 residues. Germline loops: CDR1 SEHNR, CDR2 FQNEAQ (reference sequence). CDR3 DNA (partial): TGTGCCAGCAGCCCTGGACAGGCGGGTCCGCTGGAC. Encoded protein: CASSPGQAGPLD. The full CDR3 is CASSPGQAGPLDYTF.

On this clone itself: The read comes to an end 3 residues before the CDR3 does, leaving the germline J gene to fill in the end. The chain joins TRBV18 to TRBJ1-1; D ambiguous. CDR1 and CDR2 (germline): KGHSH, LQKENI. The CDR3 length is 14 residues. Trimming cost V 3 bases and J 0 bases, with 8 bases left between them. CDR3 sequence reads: CASSPQTMNTEAFF. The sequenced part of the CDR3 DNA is TGTGCCAGCTCACCTCAGACTATGAACACTGAA.

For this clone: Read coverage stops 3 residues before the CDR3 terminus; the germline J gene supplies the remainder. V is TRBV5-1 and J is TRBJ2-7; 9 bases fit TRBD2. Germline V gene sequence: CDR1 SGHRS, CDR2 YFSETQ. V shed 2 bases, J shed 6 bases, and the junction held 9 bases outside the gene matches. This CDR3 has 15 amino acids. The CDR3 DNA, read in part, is TGCGCCAGCAGCTTTAGCGGGGGTCCCCCTCTCGAG. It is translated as CASSFSGGPPLE. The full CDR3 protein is CASSFSGGPPLEQYF.

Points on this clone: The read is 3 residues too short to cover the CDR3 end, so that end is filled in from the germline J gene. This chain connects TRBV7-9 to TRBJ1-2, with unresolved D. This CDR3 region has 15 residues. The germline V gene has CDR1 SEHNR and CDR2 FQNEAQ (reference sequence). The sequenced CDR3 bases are TGTGCCAGCAGCTTAGCGAGCGGCGGCTACAATGAC. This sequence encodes CASSLASGGYND. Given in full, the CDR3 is CASSLASGGYNDYTF. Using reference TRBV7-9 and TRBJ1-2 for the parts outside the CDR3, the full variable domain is DTGVSQNPRHKITKRGQNVTFRCDPISEHNRLYWYRQTLGQGPEFLTYFQNEAQLEKSRLLSDRFSAERPKGSFSTLEIQRTEQGDSAMYLCASSLASGGYNDYTFGSGTRLTVV.